The 22 T cell receptor beta chains below all came from one sample that was sequenced in a study of cytomegalovirus exposure and HLA in healthy donors. The PCR used 60 Vbeta and 13 Jbeta primers. Libraries were prepared by immunoSEQ multiplex PCR; TCRdb keeps only in-frame clonotypes and omits some of them. The table includes 150,000 or so clones, 76% detected once. The sequencing sample was made of PBMCs. Receptors were obtained from a male donor in good health and CMV-seronegative.

This chain connects TRBV27 to TRBJ2-7; TRBD2 matches at 8 bases. The junction had 9 bases not matched to a gene; V was cut back by 5 bases and J by 0 bases. The CDR3 totals 16 residues. Germline lookup yields CDR1 MNHEY and CDR2 SMNVEV (reference sequence). The DNA for the CDR3 is TGTGCCAGCAGTCCTCGGGGGGGACTGAGCTCCTACGAGCAGTACTTC. This sequence encodes CASSPRGGLSSYEQYF.

This rearrangement joins TRBV5-1 to TRBJ1-3, with 7 positions matching TRBD1. Germline lookup yields CDR1 SGHRS and CDR2 YFSETQ. This CDR3 contains 17 residues. V dropped 3 bases and J dropped 1; count of bases not matched to a gene: 10. In DNA form, the CDR3 reads TGCGCCAGCAGCTCGGTGACAGGGCATGGTTCTGGAAACACCATATATTTT. Translation: CASSSVTGHGSGNTIYF.

This rearrangement joins TRBV4-3 to TRBJ2-2, with 10 positions matching TRBD1. The V gene end was trimmed by 1 base and the J gene end by 5 bases; junction bases not matched to a gene: 1. This CDR3 contains 15 residues. Germline CDR1 reads LGHNA; CDR2 reads YSLEER. CDR3 loop: CASSQGTGGTGELFF. Here the CDR3 DNA reads TGCGCCAGCAGCCAAGGGACAGGGGGGACCGGGGAGCTGTTTTTT.

CDR3: CASSLADSRGHEKLFF. For the CDR3, the DNA is TGCGCCAGCAGCTTGGCCGATTCGAGGGGGCATGAAAAACTGTTTTTT. The chain recombines TRBV5-1 with TRBJ1-4; 7 nucleotides agree with TRBD1. With 0 bases clipped from V and 6 bases from J, the junction kept 8 bases outside the gene matches. The germline gives CDR1 SGHRS, CDR2 YFSETQ. The CDR3 length is 16 residues. Full variable domain (outside the CDR3, taken from reference TRBV5-1 and TRBJ1-4): KAGVTQTPRYLIKTRGQQVTLSCSPISGHRSVSWYQQTPGQGLQFLFEYFSETQRNKGNFPGRFSGRQFSNSRSEMNVSTLELGDSALYLCASSLADSRGHEKLFFGSGTQLSVL.

The sample holds one count of this clone. The chain couples TRBV29-1 to TRBJ2-6; D unresolved. CDR3 size: 16 residues. Trimming shortened V by 2 bases and J by 2 bases, and 13 bases separated the two germline ends. The V gene's germline CDR1 is SQVTM and CDR2 ANQGSEA. The CDR3 nucleotides read TGCAGCGTTGAACACTTAGAGCTAACTGGGGCCAACGTCCTGACTTTC. This translates into CSVEHLELTGANVLTF.

The CDR3 here is CASTPGQGGTYEQYF. The DNA of the CDR3 is TGCGCCAGCACGCCGGGACAGGGGGGAACCTACGAGCAGTACTTC. The rearrangement uses TRBV5-1 and TRBJ2-7; 11 positions match TRBD1. V shed 6 bases, J shed 2 bases, and the junction held 7 bases outside the gene matches. Germline V gene sequence: CDR1 SGHRS, CDR2 YFSETQ. The CDR3 length is 15 residues.

The rearrangement links TRBV7-3 to TRBJ1-1, with D unresolved. Germline values: CDR1 SGHTA, CDR2 FQGTGA. The V end was cut by 8 bases, the J end by 0 bases, with 10 bases between. The CDR3 runs 13 residues. CDR3 sequence: CASGREMNTEAFF. The CDR3 coding sequence is TGTGCCAGCGGGAGAGAAATGAACACTGAAGCTTTCTTT.

This chain connects TRBV18 to TRBJ2-5, with TRBD1 as a possible D gene (5 bases). V gave up 2 bases and J gave up 2 bases, with 12 bases separating them. The length of the CDR3 is 15 residues. Germline loops: CDR1 KGHSH, CDR2 LQKENI. The chain's CDR3 is CASSPAPDRQETQYF. The CDR3 bases are TGTGCCAGCTCACCAGCGCCCGACAGACAAGAGACCCAGTACTTC.

CDR3 loop: CASSLSPGKVTGELFF. In DNA form, the CDR3 reads TGTGCCAGCAGCTTATCCCCAGGGAAAGTCACCGGGGAGCTGTTTTTT. The chain employs TRBV7-3 and TRBJ2-2; D might be TRBD1 (5 bases). This CDR3 comprises 16 residues. Per germline, CDR1 SGHTA and CDR2 FQGTGA. V lost 2 bases and J 4 bases, leaving 14 bases between the germline ends.

The chain recombines TRBV4-1 with TRBJ1-2; D unresolved. The CDR3 runs to 13 residues. The V gene lost 4 bases and the J gene lost 8 bases, with 14 bases spanning the gap. Germline loops: CDR1 MGHRA, CDR2 YSYEKL. CDR3 residues: CASSPLRLKGYTF. The CDR3 DNA follows: TGCGCCAGCAGCCCGCTACGTCTGAAGGGCTACACCTTC.

The rearrangement uses TRBV7-2 and TRBJ1-5, with D possibly matching TRBD1 (5 bases). V was trimmed by 3 bases and J by 2 bases, leaving 11 bases between them. The CDR3 loop spans 15 amino acids. CDR1 and CDR2 from the germline V gene are SGHTA and FQGNSA. This CDR3 reads CASSFQGLGNQPQHF. For the CDR3, the DNA is TGTGCCAGCAGCTTCCAGGGTCTTGGCAATCAGCCCCAGCATTTT.

The CDR3 protein is CASHAITGLNTEAFF. The CDR3 coding sequence is TGTGCCAGCCACGCCATTACAGGATTGAACACTGAAGCTTTCTTT. V is TRBV18 and J is TRBJ1-1; tentatively, D is TRBD1 (5 bases). This CDR3 has 15 residues. CDR1 KGHSH and CDR2 LQKENI come from the germline V gene. Trimming took 8 bases from V and 0 from J, leaving 16 bases between them.

The CDR3 DNA follows: TGTGCCAGCAGCCTCATAGGGGGCACCTATGGCTACACCTTC. Translation gives CASSLIGGTYGYTF. V usage is TRBV9 and J usage is TRBJ1-2, with 7 bases aligning to TRBD1. V lost 4 bases and J lost 4; bases outside the gene matches: 7. Germline values: CDR1 SGDLS, CDR2 YYNGEE. The CDR3 sequence is 14 residues long.

This clone was counted between two and nine times. This chain uses TRBV4-1 with TRBJ2-4, with 15 bases lining up with TRBD2. V was clipped by 3 bases and J by 2 bases; unmatched bases: 14. CDR1 is MGHRA and CDR2 is YSYEKL in the germline V gene. The CDR3 is 21 amino acids. CDR3 in DNA: TGCGCCAGCAGCCAGGGCCTTACCGGACTAGCGGGGGGGGAAACCAAAAACATTCAGTACTTC. Protein product: CASSQGLTGLAGGETKNIQYF.

This chain joins TRBV5-6 and TRBJ1-1, with D possibly TRBD1 on 5 matching bases. CDR1 and CDR2 from the germline V gene are SGHDT and YYEEEE. V was clipped by 4 bases and J by 0 bases, with 13 bases between them. The CDR3 has 15 residues. This chain's CDR3 is CASSIYRFLNTEAFF. DNA of the CDR3: TGTGCCAGCAGCATCTACAGGTTTTTGAACACTGAAGCTTTCTTT.

The chain couples TRBV15 to TRBJ1-5; D gene uncertain. In germline, CDR1 is LNHNV, CDR2 YYDKDF (reference sequence). The CDR3 is 14 residues long. Trimming shortened V by 3 bases and J by 0 bases, and 6 bases separated the two germline ends. This CDR3 reads CATSSLYSNQPQHF. DNA for the CDR3: TGTGCCACCAGCAGCCTATATAGCAATCAGCCCCAGCATTTT.

This chain links TRBV25-1 with TRBJ1-1; D is possibly TRBD1 (6 bases). The length of the CDR3 is 13 residues. Between the trimmed V and J ends, which lost 8 bases and 0 bases, there was a span of 10 bases. Germline V lookup: CDR1 MGHDK, CDR2 SYGVNS. The CDR3 loop is CASGQTMNTEAFF. The CDR3 coding sequence is TGTGCCAGCGGACAGACCATGAACACTGAAGCTTTCTTT.

This chain joins TRBV5-1 and TRBJ2-7; no clear D. The germline V gene has CDR1 SGHRS and CDR2 YFSETQ. V was cut by 0 bases and J by 7 bases, with 11 bases left in between. The CDR3 runs to 13 residues. As DNA, the CDR3 is TGCGCCAGCAGCTTGGAGAGCGTCTGGGAGCAGTACTTC. Its protein is CASSLESVWEQYF.

The chain links TRBV13 to TRBJ2-2; 10 nucleotides agree with TRBD1. CDR3 length: 17 amino acids. Per germline, CDR1 PRHDT and CDR2 FYEKMQ (reference sequence). Trimming took 5 bases from V and 5 from J; bases not matched to a gene: 11. CDR3 residues: CASSEGTGEAGTGELFF. The CDR3 DNA follows: TGTGCCAGCAGCGAAGGGACAGGGGAGGCGGGAACCGGGGAGCTGTTTTTT.

This sequence joins TRBV19 and TRBJ1-2; 12 bases fit TRBD1. Germline V gives CDR1 LNHDA, CDR2 SQIVND (reference sequence). The CDR3 has 14 residues. Trimming removed 5 bases from V and 4 bases from J; junction bases left unmatched: 2. The DNA of the CDR3 is TGTGCCAGTAGTGGGACAGGGGGCGGCTATGGCTACACCTTC. Encoded protein: CASSGTGGGYGYTF.

This chain connects TRBV5-1 to TRBJ2-1; 8 bases align to TRBD1. The CDR3 loop spans 17 amino acids. Germline V gives CDR1 SGHRS, CDR2 YFSETQ. V lost 2 bases, J lost 3 bases, and 10 bases stayed unmatched. The CDR3 bases are TGCGCCAGCAGCTTCGATGGACAGGGCAACCTCTACAATGAGCAGTTCTTC. This gives the protein CASSFDGQGNLYNEQFF.

J is TRBJ2-7 and V is TRBV28, with D perhaps TRBD1 (5 bases). Trimming left V 2 bases short and J 2 bases short, with 13 bases between. CDR3 length: 15 residues. Germline-derived CDR1 and CDR2 are MDHEN and SYDVKM. The CDR3 DNA reads as TGTGCCAGCAGTTTAGGGGCGACTGGGACCTACGAGCAGTACTTC. Translation gives CASSLGATGTYEQYF.